The 20 T cell receptor beta chains given below trace back to one sample, sequenced in a study of T-cell memory formation after mild COVID-19 (dated by TCRdb to about 2021). Libraries were prepared through 5' RACE. Sequenced using an Illumina NovaSeq 6000. TCRdb trimmed the raw reads at Q25, called clones with MiXCR and kept productive beta chains. Rows are combined by CDR3 protein, so each entry shows the most common genes and DNA. The sample table lists roughly 260,000 distinct CDR3 sequences, about 17% of them with a count of one. In total, the top ten clones hold approximately 3.5% of the sample. Sequenced sample: PBMCs or a T cell subset sorted from them (not recorded which). The origin of the receptors is a man younger than 35 who had mild COVID-19 (a few samples of this study predate the infection). The sample titles of this study are shuffled in the database, so cell type and time point are left out; the donor was told from shared clones.

The chain links TRBV5-1 to TRBJ2-1; D might be TRBD2 (7 bases). The V and J ends lost 0 bases and 2 bases respectively, with 18 bases between them. The CDR3 runs to 18 residues. Per germline, CDR1 SGHRS and CDR2 YFSETQ. The CDR3 sequence is CASSLELRAGAAYNEQFF. In DNA form, the CDR3 reads TGCGCCAGCAGCTTGGAGTTGAGGGCGGGGGCCGCCTACAATGAGCAGTTCTTC. The full variable domain, rest sourced from reference TRBV5-1 and TRBJ2-1, is KAGVTQTPRYLIKTRGQQVTLSCSPISGHRSVSWYQQTPGQGLQFLFEYFSETQRNKGNFPGRFSGRQFSNSRSEMNVSTLELGDSALYLCASSLELRAGAAYNEQFFGPGTRLTVL.

The table lists this clonotype with a few counts. The rearrangement joins TRBV29-1 to TRBJ2-5, with D unclear. Trimming cost V 4 bases and J 4 bases, with 13 bases left between them. Germline assignment: CDR1 SQVTM and CDR2 ANQGSEA. The CDR3 totals 13 residues. CDR3 coding DNA: TGCAGCGTTGCGCCGGCCGCCGGAGAGACCCAGTACTTC. Translating gives CSVAPAAGETQYF.

V usage is TRBV12-3 or TRBV12-4 and J usage is TRBJ2-3; D is uncertain. This CDR3 region has 12 residues. The germline V and J ends were trimmed by 3 bases and 8 bases, with 9 bases remaining between them. For the CDR3, the DNA is TGTGCCAGCAGTTTGAGGTTGGTTACGCAGTATTTT. Residues: CASSLRLVTQYF.

This clonotype has just a few counts. This chain uses TRBV6-2 or TRBV6-3 with TRBJ2-1, with D perhaps assigned TRBD1 or TRBD2 (6 bases each). Germline values: CDR1 MNHEY, CDR2 SVGEGT. The CDR3 contains 14 residues. V was clipped by 6 bases and J by 7 bases, with 16 bases between them. CDR3 sequence: CASSFRGRRNEQFF. The CDR3 nucleotides read TGTGCCAGCAGCTTCCGGGGGCGGCGGAATGAGCAGTTCTTC.

A few counts support this clonotype. This chain joins TRBV2 and TRBJ2-5; 10 positions agree with TRBD2. J was trimmed by 6 bases and V by 6 bases; bases with no gene match: 10. The CDR3 extends over 15 amino acids. CDR1 and CDR2 from the germline V gene are SNHLY and FYNNEI. This CDR3 is CASRPPSGGAKTQYF. The DNA for the CDR3 is TGTGCCAGCAGGCCCCCTAGCGGGGGAGCGAAGACCCAGTACTTC.

V usage is TRBV5-1 and J usage is TRBJ2-1; D might be TRBD1 (6 bases). Deletions cut 4 bases from V and 8 bases from J, with 16 bases between. Germline V CDR1 and CDR2: SGHRS, YFSETQ. The CDR3 consists of 14 residues. CDR3 protein: CASSDGTPGDEQFF. The CDR3, as DNA: TGCGCCAGCAGCGATGGGACACCCGGGGATGAGCAGTTCTTC.

This clonotype has only a few counts. The gene calls are TRBV7-9 and TRBJ1-1; weak D call: TRBD1 (5 bases). Germline assignment: CDR1 SEHNR and CDR2 FQNEAQ (reference sequence). Trimming pared 5 bases from V and 0 bases from J, leaving 10 bases between. The CDR3 runs to 14 residues. CDR3 region: CASSAQVLNTEAFF. Written as DNA, the CDR3 is TGTGCCAGCAGCGCACAGGTGCTGAACACTGAAGCTTTCTTT.

This clonotype was seen ten or more times. The CDR3 coding sequence is TGTGCCAGCAGCTTAACCCCCTTGGGGGCAGGTGGAAACACCATATATTTT. It is translated as CASSLTPLGAGGNTIYF. V and J are TRBV7-6 and TRBJ1-3; D might be TRBD1 (6 bases). Germline V gives CDR1 SGHVS, CDR2 FNYEAQ. This CDR3 comprises 17 residues. Trimming shortened V by 2 bases and J by 3 bases, and 17 bases separated the two germline ends.

J is TRBJ1-6 and V is TRBV6-6; D not resolved. The CDR3 has 16 residues. V shed 5 bases and J shed 1 base, with 12 bases lying between them. CDR1 MNHNY and CDR2 SVGAGI come from the germline V gene (reference sequence). CDR3 nucleotides: TGTGCCAGCAGTCGACGGGTTGGATCCTATAATTCACCCCTCCACTTT. Translation: CASSRRVGSYNSPLHF.

The rearrangement joins TRBV10-3 to TRBJ2-6, with a tentative D call TRBD1 (5 bases). Germline V gives CDR1 ENHRY, CDR2 SYGVKD. The CDR3 loop spans 16 amino acids. Trimming removed 5 bases from V and 0 bases from J, with 11 bases in between. The CDR3 nucleotides are TGTGCCATCAGTCCCCAGGGCCTCTCTGGGGCCAACGTCCTGACTTTC. Its protein is CAISPQGLSGANVLTF.

This clonotype was recorded a few times. This chain uses TRBV6-5 with TRBJ2-5; D might be TRBD2 (6 bases). Deletions cut 4 bases from V and 7 bases from J, with 13 bases between. The CDR3 totals 13 residues. Germline V gives CDR1 MNHEY, CDR2 SVGAGI. The CDR3 loop reads CASSSWRAGTQYF. In nucleotides, the CDR3 is TGTGCCAGCAGTTCTTGGAGGGCCGGGACCCAGTACTTC.

The rearrangement uses TRBV7-9 and TRBJ2-7; 9 bases fit TRBD1. V was pared by 5 bases and J by 3 bases, with 5 bases of the junction left unmatched. Germline CDR1 and CDR2: SEHNR and FQNEAQ (reference sequence). The CDR3 extends over 14 amino acids. CDR3 sequence reads: CASSHRDRVYEQYV. The CDR3 region has the DNA TGTGCCAGCAGCCACCGGGACAGGGTCTACGAGCAGTACGTC.

This clonotype was recorded a few times. V is TRBV7-2 and J is TRBJ2-3, with a tentative D call TRBD2 (5 bases). CDR1 and CDR2 (germline): SGHTA, FQGNSA. The CDR3 is 15 residues long. V was cut by 1 base and J by 2 bases, with 10 bases left in between. The CDR3 bases are TGTGCCAGCAGCTTAGGAGGGCAGCTCACAGATACGCAGTATTTT. It encodes CASSLGGQLTDTQYF.

There are many counts of this clonotype. The junction departs from the called germline gene at one end, perhaps through a read error. This chain uses TRBV5-1 with TRBJ2-7; D is possibly TRBD1 (5 bases). This CDR3 has 18 amino acids. Germline V gives CDR1 SGHRS, CDR2 YFSETQ. CDR3 sequence reads: CASSMGLWGELVSDEQYF. The CDR3 DNA follows: TGCGCCAGCAGCATGGGTCTCTGGGGCGAGCTAGTCTCCGACGAGCAGTACTTC.

This chain joins TRBV7-3 and TRBJ1-6, with D possibly TRBD1 on 5 matching bases. The germline CDR1 and CDR2 sequences are SGHTA and FQGTGA. CDR3 length: 14 residues. With 5 bases removed from V and 8 bases from J, the gap between germline ends came to 13 bases. The CDR3: CASSMTVRDSPLHF. The CDR3 DNA reads as TGTGCCAGCAGCATGACAGTTAGGGATTCACCCCTCCACTTT. Drawing the rest from reference TRBV7-3 and TRBJ1-6, the complete variable domain is GAGVSQTPSNKVTEKGKYVELRCDPISGHTALYWYRQSLGQGPEFLIYFQGTGAADDSGLPNDRFFAVRPEGSVSTLKIQRTERGDSAVYLCASSMTVRDSPLHFGNGTRLTVT.

This chain uses TRBV23-1 with TRBJ2-7, with unresolved D. TRBV23-1 is annotated as an ORF whose role is uncertain. The ends were cut back, 9 bases at V and 5 bases at J, with 5 bases in the middle. This CDR3 is built from 9 residues. The CDR3 spells CASPHEQYF. The DNA for the CDR3 is TGCGCCAGTCCCCACGAGCAGTACTTC.

The V gene is TRBV7-2, the J gene TRBJ2-5, with 9 positions matching TRBD1. After removal of 5 bases from V and 5 bases from J, the junction contained 9 bases not matched to a gene. Germline V lookup: CDR1 SGHTA, CDR2 FQGNSA. The CDR3 covers 15 residues. The CDR3 DNA is TGTGCCAGCAGCCTGAGACAGGGGGAGATGGAGACCCAGTACTTC. Protein product: CASSLRQGEMETQYF.

V and J are TRBV27 and TRBJ2-2, with D possibly TRBD1 on 6 matching bases. V was shortened by 6 bases and J by 1 base, with 9 bases between the two germline ends. Germline CDR1 is MNHEY and CDR2 is SMNVEV (reference sequence). The CDR3 sequence is 14 residues long. This CDR3 reads CASRKGQNTGELFF. The CDR3, as DNA: TGTGCCAGCAGGAAGGGACAGAACACCGGGGAGCTGTTTTTT.

This clonotype was counted between two and nine times. The V gene is TRBV5-1, the J gene TRBJ1-4, with D perhaps matching TRBD1 (5 bases). There are 14 residues in the CDR3. Germline CDR1 is SGHRS and CDR2 is YFSETQ. Trimming removed 4 bases at V and 6 bases at J, with 13 bases between. The DNA for the CDR3 is TGCGCCAGCAGCGGGGGGGTAGTCGATGAAAAACTGTTTTTT. Translation: CASSGGVVDEKLFF. The full variable domain, its missing parts supplied by reference TRBV5-1 and TRBJ1-4, is KAGVTQTPRYLIKTRGQQVTLSCSPISGHRSVSWYQQTPGQGLQFLFEYFSETQRNKGNFPGRFSGRQFSNSRSEMNVSTLELGDSALYLCASSGGVVDEKLFFGSGTQLSVL.

The rearrangement joins TRBV4-2 to TRBJ2-5; weak D call: TRBD2 (5 bases). This CDR3 is 15 amino acids long. Germline assignment: CDR1 LGHNA and CDR2 YNFKEQ. The V end lost 0 bases, the J end lost 5 bases, and 13 bases lay between the germline ends. CDR3 coding DNA: TGTGCCAGCAGCCAAGATGCTAGCTTGGGTGAGACCCAGTACTTC. Translated: CASSQDASLGETQYF.